One and the same sample provided the 30 T cell receptor beta chains below, sequenced in a study of cytomegalovirus exposure and HLA in healthy donors. 60 Vbeta and 13 Jbeta primers were used in PCR. Sequencing used immunoSEQ multiplex PCR; TCRdb keeps in-frame clones, though not all of them. The table records approximately 210,000 clones, about 90% of them present only once. The sample taken for sequencing was PBMCs. The receptors stem from a man younger than 40 in good health and CMV-seronegative.

This clone was seen just once. The chain is built from TRBV27 and TRBJ2-3; TRBD2 is a possible D gene (5 bases). The CDR3 loop spans 15 amino acids. Germline CDR1 MNHEY, CDR2 SMNVEV (reference sequence). Trimming removed 8 bases at V and 2 bases at J, with 17 bases between. The CDR3: CASSRLRAITDTQYF. CDR3 in DNA: TGTGCCAGCTCTCGACTAAGGGCGATCACAGATACGCAGTATTTT.

This chain links TRBV7-2 with TRBJ2-2; 8 bases fit TRBD1. This CDR3 has 16 residues. Germline V gene lookup returns CDR1 SGHTA and CDR2 FQGNSA. V lost 5 bases, J lost 2 bases, and 7 bases stayed unmatched. The CDR3 is CASSRTGTGNTGELFF. In DNA, the CDR3 is TGTGCCAGCAGCCGGACCGGGACAGGAAACACCGGGGAGCTGTTTTTT.

This sequence joins TRBV19 and TRBJ1-5; 8 nucleotides match TRBD1. This CDR3 is built from 15 residues. Trimming cost V 6 bases and J 6 bases; bases outside gene matches: 10. CDR1 LNHDA and CDR2 SQIVND come from the germline V gene (reference sequence). In DNA, the CDR3 is TGTGCCAGTAGCGTGGGGGCAGGGGGCGTTCAGCCCCAGCATTTT. Translated: CASSVGAGGVQPQHF.

This chain links TRBV6-6 with TRBJ1-2; 12 positions match TRBD1. Germline lookup yields CDR1 MNHNY and CDR2 SVGAGI (reference sequence). This CDR3 spans 16 amino acids. The ends lost 2 bases at V and 8 bases at J; junction bases unmatched: 9. The CDR3 protein is CASSYLPGQGALGYTF. For the CDR3, the DNA is TGTGCCAGCAGTTACCTACCGGGACAGGGGGCCCTCGGCTACACCTTC.

The chain carries TRBV10-1 and TRBJ2-3; 10 bases are a match to TRBD2. The CDR3 has 15 residues. Looked up from germline, CDR1 is WNHNN and CDR2 is SYGVQD (reference sequence). The J segment lost 5 bases and the V segment lost 5 bases, leaving 7 bases of the junction unmatched. CDR3 nucleotide sequence: TGCGCCAGCAGTATTCTAGCGGGAGTCGGAGATACGCAGTATTTT. It yields the protein CASSILAGVGDTQYF.

The table lists this clone with a few counts. The chain's CDR3 is CASSAIDRDAEAFF. DNA for the CDR3: TGTGCCAGCAGCGCAATCGACAGGGATGCTGAAGCTTTCTTT. This chain uses TRBV12-1 with TRBJ1-1; the table's D call, TRBD1, has no DNA check behind it. TRBV12-1 is listed as a pseudogene. The CDR3 length is 14 residues.

This clone was recorded once. This chain uses TRBV20-1 with TRBJ1-2; D is perhaps TRBD1 (6 bases). V lost 6 bases to trimming and J lost 2 bases, with 7 bases between them. CDR1 is DFQATT, CDR2 SNEGSKA, per germline (reference sequence). The CDR3 is made up of 11 amino acids. CDR3 in amino acids: CSADRNYGYTF. The CDR3, as DNA: TGCAGTGCCGACAGGAACTATGGCTACACCTTC.

V gene TRBV6-1 combines with J gene TRBJ2-2, with TRBD1 matching over 9 bases. The CDR3 is made up of 15 amino acids. V lost 6 bases to trimming and J lost 6 bases; unmatched junction nucleotides: 8. CDR1 MNHNS and CDR2 SASEGT come from the germline V gene. CDR3 in DNA: TGTGCCAGCAGGGTAGGGGGACAGGGAGCCGGGGAGCTGTTTTTT. It translates to CASRVGGQGAGELFF.

With respect to this clone: Germline is not matched at one junction end, which may reflect a read error. V gene TRBV7-9 combines with J gene TRBJ2-3; D perhaps matches TRBD2 (7 bases). From germline, CDR1 is SEHNR and CDR2 FQNEAQ (reference sequence). The CDR3 spans 17 residues. Here the CDR3 DNA reads TGTTCCAGCAGCTTACGGGGAGGGGGAGGGCCGGCGGATACGCAGTATTTT. It yields the protein CSSSLRGGGGPADTQYF. The entire variable domain, with the rest obtained from reference TRBV7-9 and TRBJ2-3, is as follows: DTGVSQNPRHKITKRGQNVTFRCDPISEHNRLYWYRQTLGQGPEFLTYFQNEAQLEKSRLLSDRFSAERPKGSFSTLEIQRTEQGDSAMYLCSSSLRGGGGPADTQYFGPGTRLTVL.

On this clone: Other DNA sequences in the same sample also yield this CDR3. The chain has TRBV11-2 and TRBJ2-2; 8 bases align to TRBD1. V trimming: 2 bases; J trimming: 2 bases; junction bases outside the gene matches: 4. CDR3 length equals 16 residues. Germline CDR1 SGHAT, CDR2 FQNNGV. For the CDR3, the DNA is TGTGCCAGCAGCTTATCAGGGGGCGCCAACACCGGGGAGCTGTTTTTT. It translates to CASSLSGGANTGELFF. Full variable domain (missing parts from reference TRBV11-2 and TRBJ2-2): EAGVAQSPRYKIIEKRQSVAFWCNPISGHATLYWYQQILGQGPKLLIQFQNNGVVDDSQLPKDRFSAERLKGVDSTLKIQPAKLEDSAVYLCASSLSGGANTGELFFGEGSRLTVL.

The chain employs TRBV7-6 and TRBJ2-1; D might be TRBD1 (5 bases). The CDR3 is 12 residues long. V was shortened by 2 bases and J by 9 bases, with 8 bases between the two germline ends. Germline loops: CDR1 SGHVS, CDR2 FNYEAQ. The DNA of the CDR3 is TGTGCCAGCAGCTTACAGGGCACTGAGCAGTTCTTC. Translating gives CASSLQGTEQFF.

This chain joins TRBV11-3 and TRBJ1-3; no firm D call. CDR1 is SGHNT, CDR2 YENEEA, per germline. Deletions cut 5 bases from V and 0 bases from J, with 17 bases between. This CDR3 contains 17 residues. Here the CDR3 DNA reads TGTGCCAGCAGCCCCGGGAGACCCGACATCTCTGGAAACACCATATATTTT. Encoded protein: CASSPGRPDISGNTIYF.

The chain couples TRBV2 to TRBJ2-1, with D possibly TRBD1 on 6 matching bases. Looked up from germline, CDR1 is SNHLY and CDR2 is FYNNEI. The length of the CDR3 is 15 residues. The V end was cut by 7 bases, the J end by 5 bases, with 18 bases between. This chain's CDR3 is CASTRGQGRDNEQFF. The CDR3 nucleotides are TGTGCCAGCACGAGGGGTCAGGGGCGGGACAATGAGCAGTTCTTC.

This clone has a single count. V gene TRBV6-1 combines with J gene TRBJ2-3; 10 bases match TRBD1. The CDR3 runs to 17 residues. V shed 4 bases and J 3 bases; nucleotides not matched to a gene: 10. Per the germline V gene, CDR1 is MNHNS and CDR2 is SASEGT. CDR3 sequence (DNA): TGTGCCAGCAGTGTAAGGGAGGGACAGGGGACTACAGATACGCAGTATTTT. Residues: CASSVREGQGTTDTQYF.

V usage is TRBV19 and J usage is TRBJ2-4; tentatively, D is TRBD2 (7 bases). This CDR3 spans 18 amino acids. Trimming took off 4 bases at V and 8 bases at J, with 27 bases between the two ends. The germline CDR1 and CDR2 sequences are LNHDA and SQIVND (reference sequence). CDR3 nucleotides: TGTGCCAGTAGTACCACGGGGCCGGATGGGGGGGCCGAGGACATTCAGTACTTC. Translated, it gives CASSTTGPDGGAEDIQYF. Combining the CDR3 with reference TRBV19 and TRBJ2-4 gives the whole variable domain DGGITQSPKYLFRKEGQNVTLSCEQNLNHDAMYWYRQDPGQGLRLIYYSQIVNDFQKGDIAEGYSVSREKKESFPLTVTSAQKNPTAFYLCASSTTGPDGGAEDIQYFGAGTRLSVL.

This clone was seen only once. This sequence joins TRBV13 and TRBJ2-5; the D gene is possibly TRBD2 (5 bases). Deletions cut 5 bases from V and 3 bases from J, with 13 bases between. The germline V gene encodes CDR1 PRHDT and CDR2 FYEKMQ (reference sequence). The CDR3 loop spans 14 amino acids. The CDR3 nucleotides read TGTGCCAGCAGCCGCCGGGGAGAAGAAGAGACCCAGTACTTC. This translates into CASSRRGEEETQYF.

V usage is TRBV7-2 and J usage is TRBJ2-3, with D tentatively TRBD2 (6 bases). Germline values: CDR1 SGHTA, CDR2 FQGNSA. Trimming stripped 5 bases from V and 4 bases from J, with 13 bases between. This CDR3 comprises 14 residues. Written as DNA, the CDR3 is TGTGCCAGCAGCCTAAGGAGGGCCCCAGATACGCAGTATTTT. Translation gives CASSLRRAPDTQYF.

V usage is TRBV18 and J usage is TRBJ2-2; D possibly corresponds to TRBD1 (6 bases). The CDR3 length is 15 residues. V was clipped by 1 base and J by 3 bases, with 9 bases between them. Germline V CDR1 and CDR2: KGHSH, LQKENI. The DNA of the CDR3 is TGTGCCAGCTCACCACTAGCAGGGGACACCGGGGAGCTGTTTTTT. It is translated as CASSPLAGDTGELFF.

The chain combines TRBV11-2 with TRBJ2-7, with 8 bases identical to TRBD1. Germline V CDR1 and CDR2: SGHAT, FQNNGV. There are 14 residues in the CDR3. V was pared by 6 bases and J by 6 bases, with 10 bases of the junction left unmatched. This CDR3 is CASRFTGGIGEQYF. In nucleotides, the CDR3 is TGTGCCAGCAGGTTTACAGGGGGTATCGGCGAGCAGTACTTC. Filled out from reference TRBV11-2 and TRBJ2-7, the complete variable domain reads EAGVAQSPRYKIIEKRQSVAFWCNPISGHATLYWYQQILGQGPKLLIQFQNNGVVDDSQLPKDRFSAERLKGVDSTLKIQPAKLEDSAVYLCASRFTGGIGEQYFGPGTRLTVT.

The V gene is TRBV28, the J gene TRBJ1-2; the D gene is possibly TRBD1 (5 bases). Trimming removed 6 bases at V and 2 bases at J, with 13 bases between. Germline values: CDR1 MDHEN, CDR2 SYDVKM. The CDR3 totals 14 residues. Here the CDR3 DNA reads TGTGCCAGCAGCCGGGGGGATCTAAACTATGGCTACACCTTC. It yields the protein CASSRGDLNYGYTF.

This clone was detected only a few times. The chain employs TRBV7-9 and TRBJ2-5, with D perhaps matching TRBD2 (6 bases). The CDR3 consists of 15 residues. Germline V lookup: CDR1 SEHNR, CDR2 FQNEAQ (reference sequence). Trimming left V 7 bases short and J 2 bases short, with 17 bases between. Written as DNA, the CDR3 is TGTGCCAGCACCCCGCTCCGGGACTCTCAAGAGACCCAGTACTTC. As protein: CASTPLRDSQETQYF.

The chain recombines TRBV10-2 with TRBJ2-1; possible D gene TRBD1, 6 bases. This CDR3 contains 15 residues. Trimming took 5 bases from V and 4 from J, leaving 15 bases between them. Germline V CDR1 and CDR2: WSHSY, SAAADI. CDR3: CASSPTPRGYNEQFF. The CDR3 region has the DNA TGCGCCAGCAGTCCGACCCCGAGGGGGTACAATGAGCAGTTCTTC.

This clone was seen a handful of times. This chain connects TRBV7-9 to TRBJ2-5; 8 bases map to TRBD1. From germline, CDR1 is SEHNR and CDR2 FQNEAQ (reference sequence). V gave up 4 bases and J gave up 6 bases; unmatched junction bases: 10. This CDR3 region has 15 residues. The CDR3 nucleotides are TGTGCCAGCAGCTCCCACGCGACAGGGGTTCAGACCCAGTACTTC. Translating it yields CASSSHATGVQTQYF.

The chain recombines TRBV7-2 with TRBJ2-3; 8 bases fit TRBD2. The V segment lost 2 bases and the J segment 0 bases; nucleotides outside the gene matches: 7. The CDR3 covers 17 residues. Per germline, CDR1 SGHTA and CDR2 FQGNSA. The CDR3 bases are TGTGCCAGCAGCTTACGGACATTAGCGGGGAGCACAGATACGCAGTATTTT. It codes for CASSLRTLAGSTDTQYF.

This chain uses TRBV19 with TRBJ2-7; TRBD2 agrees at 7 bases. This CDR3 is 15 amino acids long. Looked up from germline, CDR1 is LNHDA and CDR2 is SQIVND (reference sequence). The V gene end was trimmed by 1 base and the J gene end by 0 bases; junction bases not matched to a gene: 3. This chain's CDR3 is CASSIAGGSSYEQYF. DNA of the CDR3: TGTGCCAGTAGTATAGCCGGCGGGAGCTCCTACGAGCAGTACTTC.

The rearrangement joins TRBV7-9 to TRBJ2-5; D is unresolved. This CDR3 contains 10 residues. CDR1 SEHNR and CDR2 FQNEAQ come from the germline V gene (reference sequence). Trimming took 5 bases from V and 5 from J, leaving 3 bases between them. Here the CDR3 reads CASSEETQYF. The CDR3 region has the DNA TGTGCCAGCAGCGAGGAGACCCAGTACTTC.

This chain joins TRBV28 and TRBJ1-5; D uncertain. Deletions cut 3 bases from V and 3 bases from J, with 9 bases between. This CDR3 spans 14 amino acids. From germline, CDR1 is MDHEN and CDR2 SYDVKM. The CDR3 here is CASSFEGFNQPQHF. In nucleotides, the CDR3 is TGTGCCAGCAGTTTTGAGGGATTCAATCAGCCCCAGCATTTT.

The chain is built from TRBV27 and TRBJ2-5; the D gene is possibly TRBD2 (7 bases). The CDR3 is made up of 15 amino acids. V was cut by 2 bases and J by 7 bases, with 17 bases left in between. In germline, CDR1 is MNHEY, CDR2 SMNVEV (reference sequence). CDR3: CASSLRRGGPRTQYF. Written as DNA, the CDR3 is TGTGCCAGCAGTTTAAGGAGGGGGGGGCCTCGGACCCAGTACTTC.

J is TRBJ1-2 and V is TRBV28, with D tentatively TRBD1 (6 bases). The germline V gene encodes CDR1 MDHEN and CDR2 SYDVKM. The CDR3 is 12 amino acids. V was clipped by 5 bases and J by 5 bases, with 9 bases between them. DNA of the CDR3: TGTGCCAGCAGTGCCGGACAGTATGGCTACACCTTC. Translating gives CASSAGQYGYTF.

This clone was counted a single time. The chain joins TRBV18 to TRBJ2-1; TRBD2 matches 10 bases. V lost 6 bases and J lost 7; bases outside the gene matches: 9. The CDR3 covers 15 residues. Germline CDR1 KGHSH, CDR2 LQKENI. CDR3 in DNA: TGTGCCAGCTCGCTTACTAGCGGGAATCGGAATGAGCAGTTCTTC. It translates to CASSLTSGNRNEQFF.